The clone carrying this T cell receptor (beta chain) was observed a handful of times. This entry is derived from a study of T-cell reconstitution after alpha-beta-depleted transplantation in children. During its preparation, the TCRbeta library received unique molecular identifiers. Each CDR3 protein is one row after TCRdb ran MiXCR on the PCR reads. The profile covers some 200,000 distinct CDR3 sequences, with 7.5% to 9.5% appearing a single time and approximately 34% taken by the ten largest. The CDR3 has 13 residues. Trimming removed 5 bases at V and 8 bases at J, with 10 bases between. Germline CDR1 is KGHSH and CDR2 is LQKENI.

The receptor was isolated from a male patient aged 2-15 years who had a stem cell transplant for acute myeloid leukemia, so the T cells may come from the graft donor. The chain uses TRBV18 and TRBJ1-6; D unresolved. Specimen: PBMCs, mostly from graft donor cells, collected 360 days after TCRalphabeta/CD19-depleted stem cell transplant. The CDR3 here is CASSSNRDSPLHF. The CDR3 DNA reads TGTGCCAGCTCATCCAACCGGGATTCACCCCTCCACTTT.